This T cell receptor beta chain is from a study of CD8 T cells in Susac syndrome. Random hexamers were used to reverse transcribe an amount of about 0.45 to 1 ug RNA. TCRdb used MiXCR to reprocess the immunoSEQ multiplex PCR reads, holding one entry per CDR3 protein. The sample includes roughly 250,000 distinct CDR3 sequences, less than 96% of them seen just once. Germline V lookup: CDR1 KGHSH, CDR2 LQKENI. Trimming removed 3 bases at V and 0 bases at J, with 11 bases between. This CDR3 comprises 15 residues. The TCR comes from a human donor with Susac syndrome. This chain uses TRBV18 with TRBJ1-1; D gene unclear. The sequencing sample was made of CD4+ T cells from PBMCs. The CDR3 DNA follows: TGTGCCAGCTCACCCGGACCAACCATGAACACTGAAGCTTTCTTT. Its translation is CASSPGPTMNTEAFF.